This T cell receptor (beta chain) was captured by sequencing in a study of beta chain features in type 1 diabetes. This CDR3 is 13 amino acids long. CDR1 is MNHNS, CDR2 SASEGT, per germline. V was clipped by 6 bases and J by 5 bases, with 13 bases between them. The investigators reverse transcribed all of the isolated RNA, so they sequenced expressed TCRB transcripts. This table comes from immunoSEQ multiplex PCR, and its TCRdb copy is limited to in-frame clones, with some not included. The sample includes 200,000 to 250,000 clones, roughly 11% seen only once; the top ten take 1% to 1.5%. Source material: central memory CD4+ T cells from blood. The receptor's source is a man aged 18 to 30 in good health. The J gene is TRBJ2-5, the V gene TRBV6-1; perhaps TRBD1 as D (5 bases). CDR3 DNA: TGTGCCAGCAGCAGGGCCCCGACGGAGACCCAGTACTTC. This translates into CASSRAPTETQYF.